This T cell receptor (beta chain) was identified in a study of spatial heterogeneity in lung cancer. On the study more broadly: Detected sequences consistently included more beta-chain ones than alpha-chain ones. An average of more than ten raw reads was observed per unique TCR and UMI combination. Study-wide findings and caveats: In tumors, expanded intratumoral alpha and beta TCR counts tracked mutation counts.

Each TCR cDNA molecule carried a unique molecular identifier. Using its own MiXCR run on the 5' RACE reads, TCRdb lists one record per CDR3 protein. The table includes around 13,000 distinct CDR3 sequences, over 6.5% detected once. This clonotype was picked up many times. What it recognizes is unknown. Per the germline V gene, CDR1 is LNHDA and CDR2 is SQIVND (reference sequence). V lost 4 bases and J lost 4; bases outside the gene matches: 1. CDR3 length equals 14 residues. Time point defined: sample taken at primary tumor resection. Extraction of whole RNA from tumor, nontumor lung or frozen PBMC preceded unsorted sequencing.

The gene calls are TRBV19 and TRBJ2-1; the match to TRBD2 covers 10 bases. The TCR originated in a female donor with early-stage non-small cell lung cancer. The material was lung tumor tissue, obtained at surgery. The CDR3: CASSRTSGYNEQFF. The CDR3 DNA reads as TGTGCCAGTAGTAGGACTAGCGGTTACAATGAGCAGTTCTTC.